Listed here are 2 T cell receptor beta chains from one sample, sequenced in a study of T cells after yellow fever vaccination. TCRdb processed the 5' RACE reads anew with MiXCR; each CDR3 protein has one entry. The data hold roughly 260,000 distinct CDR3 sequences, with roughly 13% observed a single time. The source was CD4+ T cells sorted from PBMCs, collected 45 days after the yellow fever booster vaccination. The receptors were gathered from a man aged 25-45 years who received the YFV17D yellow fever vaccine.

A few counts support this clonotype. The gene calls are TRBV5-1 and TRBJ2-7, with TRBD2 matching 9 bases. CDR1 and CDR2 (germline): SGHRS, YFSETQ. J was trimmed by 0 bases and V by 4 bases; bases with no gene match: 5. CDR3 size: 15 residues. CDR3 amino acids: CASSQLAGNSYEQYF. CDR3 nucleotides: TGCGCCAGCAGCCAACTAGCGGGCAACTCCTACGAGCAGTACTTC.

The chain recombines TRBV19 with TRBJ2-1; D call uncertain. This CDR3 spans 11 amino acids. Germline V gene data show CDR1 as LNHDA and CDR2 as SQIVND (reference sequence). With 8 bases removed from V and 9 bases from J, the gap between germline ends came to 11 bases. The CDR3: CASFTSTEQFF. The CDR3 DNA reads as TGTGCCAGTTTTACTTCAACTGAGCAGTTCTTC.